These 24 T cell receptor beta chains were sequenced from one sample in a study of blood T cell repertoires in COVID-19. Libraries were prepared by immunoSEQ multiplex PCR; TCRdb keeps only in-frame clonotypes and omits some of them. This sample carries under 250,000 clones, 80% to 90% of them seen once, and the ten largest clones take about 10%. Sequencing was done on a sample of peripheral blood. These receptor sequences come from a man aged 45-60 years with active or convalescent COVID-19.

DNA of the CDR3: TGTGCCAGCACCTGGCGGGCTAAAGAGACCCAGTACTTC. It encodes CASTWRAKETQYF. The V call is TRBV28, the J call TRBJ2-5; possible D gene TRBD2, 5 bases. The CDR3 consists of 13 residues. V lost 7 bases, J lost 3 bases, and 12 bases lay in between. The V gene's germline CDR1 is MDHEN and CDR2 SYDVKM.

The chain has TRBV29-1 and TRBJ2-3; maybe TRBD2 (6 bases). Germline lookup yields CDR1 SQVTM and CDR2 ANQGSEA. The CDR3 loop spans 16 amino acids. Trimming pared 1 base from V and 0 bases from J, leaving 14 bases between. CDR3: CSVEGGLGLSTDTQYF. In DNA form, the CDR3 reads TGCAGCGTTGAAGGGGGACTGGGACTCAGCACAGATACGCAGTATTTT.

The CDR3: CASSPYRTSGGSTDTQYF. Written as DNA, the CDR3 is TGCGCCAGCAGCCCCTACCGGACTAGCGGGGGCAGCACAGATACGCAGTATTTT. The chain is built from TRBV5-1 and TRBJ2-3; TRBD2 matches 13 bases. The V segment lost 4 bases and the J segment 0 bases; nucleotides outside the gene matches: 8. The CDR3 is made up of 18 amino acids. The germline V gene has CDR1 SGHRS and CDR2 YFSETQ. The full variable domain, completed using reference TRBV5-1 and TRBJ2-3, is KAGVTQTPRYLIKTRGQQVTLSCSPISGHRSVSWYQQTPGQGLQFLFEYFSETQRNKGNFPGRFSGRQFSNSRSEMNVSTLELGDSALYLCASSPYRTSGGSTDTQYFGPGTRLTVL.

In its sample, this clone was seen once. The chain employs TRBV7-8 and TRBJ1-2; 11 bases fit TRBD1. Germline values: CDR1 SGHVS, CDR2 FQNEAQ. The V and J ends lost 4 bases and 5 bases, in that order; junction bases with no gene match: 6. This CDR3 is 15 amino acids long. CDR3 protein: CASSYGTGGGYGYTF. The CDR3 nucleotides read TGTGCCAGCAGCTACGGGACAGGGGGAGGGTATGGCTACACCTTC.

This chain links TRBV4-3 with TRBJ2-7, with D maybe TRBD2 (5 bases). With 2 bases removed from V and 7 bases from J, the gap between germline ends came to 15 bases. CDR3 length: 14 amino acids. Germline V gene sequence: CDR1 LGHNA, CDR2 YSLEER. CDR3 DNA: TGCGCCAGCAGCCAATGGGGTCTCTCGGGGGAGCAGTACTTC. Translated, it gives CASSQWGLSGEQYF.

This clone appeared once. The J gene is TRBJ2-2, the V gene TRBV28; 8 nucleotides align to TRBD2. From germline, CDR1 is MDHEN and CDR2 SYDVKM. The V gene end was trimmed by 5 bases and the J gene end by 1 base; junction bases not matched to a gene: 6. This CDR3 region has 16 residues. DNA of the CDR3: TGTGCCAGCAGTCGGGGCGGGAGGTTGAACACCGGGGAGCTGTTTTTT. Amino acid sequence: CASSRGGRLNTGELFF.

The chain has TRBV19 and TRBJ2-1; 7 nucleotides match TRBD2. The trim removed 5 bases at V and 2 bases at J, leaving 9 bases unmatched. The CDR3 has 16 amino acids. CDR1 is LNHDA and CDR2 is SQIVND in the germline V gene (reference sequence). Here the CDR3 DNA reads TGTGCCAGTAGTCCTGGTGGGAGGGTCACCTACAATGAGCAGTTCTTC. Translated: CASSPGGRVTYNEQFF.

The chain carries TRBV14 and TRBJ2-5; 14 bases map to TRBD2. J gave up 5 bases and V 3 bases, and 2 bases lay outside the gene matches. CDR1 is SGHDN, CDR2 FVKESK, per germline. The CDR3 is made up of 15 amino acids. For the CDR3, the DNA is TGTGCCAGCAGCCATCGACTAGCGGGGGGGGAGACCCAGTACTTC. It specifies CASSHRLAGGETQYF.

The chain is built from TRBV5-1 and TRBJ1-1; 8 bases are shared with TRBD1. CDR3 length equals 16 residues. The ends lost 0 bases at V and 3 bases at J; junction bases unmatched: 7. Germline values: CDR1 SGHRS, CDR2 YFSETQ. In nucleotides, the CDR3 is TGCGCCAGCAGCTTGGATGGACAGGGTGACTACACTGAAGCTTTCTTT. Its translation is CASSLDGQGDYTEAFF.

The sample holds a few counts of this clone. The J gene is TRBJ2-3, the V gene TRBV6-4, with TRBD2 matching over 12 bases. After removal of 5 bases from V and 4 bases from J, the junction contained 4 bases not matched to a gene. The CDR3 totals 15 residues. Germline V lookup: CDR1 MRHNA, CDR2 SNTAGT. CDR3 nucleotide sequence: TGTGCCAGCAGTCCTAGCGGGGGGGCTTCAGATACGCAGTATTTT. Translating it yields CASSPSGGASDTQYF.

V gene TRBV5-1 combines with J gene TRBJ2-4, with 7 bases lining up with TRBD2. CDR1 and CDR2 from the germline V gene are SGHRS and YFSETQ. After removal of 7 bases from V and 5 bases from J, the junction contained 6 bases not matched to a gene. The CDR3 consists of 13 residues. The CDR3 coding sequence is TGCGCCAGCCGTAGCGGGTGGGAAAACATTCAGTACTTC. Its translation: CASRSGWENIQYF.

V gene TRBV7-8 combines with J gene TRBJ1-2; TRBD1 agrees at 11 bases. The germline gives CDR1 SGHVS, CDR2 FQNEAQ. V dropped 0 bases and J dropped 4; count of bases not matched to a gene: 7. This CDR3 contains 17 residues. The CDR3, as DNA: TGTGCCAGCAGCTTAGCCTATGGACAGGGGGCCGTCTATGGCTACACCTTC. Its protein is CASSLAYGQGAVYGYTF.

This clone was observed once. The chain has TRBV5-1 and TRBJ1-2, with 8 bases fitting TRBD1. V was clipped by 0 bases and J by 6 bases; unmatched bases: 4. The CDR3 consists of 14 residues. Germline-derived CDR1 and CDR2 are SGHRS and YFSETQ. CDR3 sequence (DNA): TGCGCCAGCAGCTTGGGACAGGGGAGTGATGGCTACACCTTC. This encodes CASSLGQGSDGYTF.

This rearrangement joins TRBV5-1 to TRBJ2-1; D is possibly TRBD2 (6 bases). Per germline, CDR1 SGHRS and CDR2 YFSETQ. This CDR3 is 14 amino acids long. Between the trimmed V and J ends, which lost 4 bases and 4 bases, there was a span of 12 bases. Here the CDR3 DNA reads TGCGCCAGCAGCCCAACCGGGACTTACAATGAGCAGTTCTTC. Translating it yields CASSPTGTYNEQFF.

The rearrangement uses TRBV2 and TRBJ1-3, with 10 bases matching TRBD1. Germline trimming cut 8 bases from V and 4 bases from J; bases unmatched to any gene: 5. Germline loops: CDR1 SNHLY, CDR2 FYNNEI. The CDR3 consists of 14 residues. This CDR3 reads CASLDRGGGNTIYF. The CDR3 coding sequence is TGTGCCAGCCTGGACAGGGGGGGCGGAAACACCATATATTTT.

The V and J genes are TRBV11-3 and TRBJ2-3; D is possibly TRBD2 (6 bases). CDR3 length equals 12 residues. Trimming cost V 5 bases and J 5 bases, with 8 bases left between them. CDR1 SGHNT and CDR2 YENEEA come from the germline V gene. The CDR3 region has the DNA TGTGCCAGCAGCACCGGGGGAGATACGCAGTATTTT. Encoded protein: CASSTGGDTQYF.

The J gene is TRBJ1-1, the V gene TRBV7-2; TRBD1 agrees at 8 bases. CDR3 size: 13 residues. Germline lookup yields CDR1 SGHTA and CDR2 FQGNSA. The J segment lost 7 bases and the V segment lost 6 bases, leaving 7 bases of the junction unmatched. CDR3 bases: TGTGCCAGCAGTCTACGGACAGGGAATGAAGCTTTCTTT. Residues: CASSLRTGNEAFF.

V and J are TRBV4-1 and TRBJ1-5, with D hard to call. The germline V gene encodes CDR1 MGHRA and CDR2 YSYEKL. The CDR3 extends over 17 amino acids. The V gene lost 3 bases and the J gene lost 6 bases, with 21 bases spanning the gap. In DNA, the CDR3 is TGCGCCAGCAGCCACCCCTTGATGGCAGGACGGGGTCAGCCCCAGCATTTT. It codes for CASSHPLMAGRGQPQHF.

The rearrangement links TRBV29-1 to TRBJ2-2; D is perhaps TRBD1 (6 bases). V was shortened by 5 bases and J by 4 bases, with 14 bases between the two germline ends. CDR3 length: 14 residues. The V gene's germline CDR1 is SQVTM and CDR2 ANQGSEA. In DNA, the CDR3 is TGCAGCGTTACTACAGGGAGAGGCACCGGGGAGCTGTTTTTT. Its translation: CSVTTGRGTGELFF.

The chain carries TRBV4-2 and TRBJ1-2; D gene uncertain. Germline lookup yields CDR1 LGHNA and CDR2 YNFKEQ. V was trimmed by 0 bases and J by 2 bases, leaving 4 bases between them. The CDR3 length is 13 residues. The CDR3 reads CASSQEGNYGYTF. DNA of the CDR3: TGTGCCAGCAGCCAAGAGGGCAACTATGGCTACACCTTC.

The CDR3 DNA follows: TGTGCCAGTAGTATAGGGAGGCATCAGCCCCAGCATTTT. This sequence encodes CASSIGRHQPQHF. This chain connects TRBV19 to TRBJ1-5; no definite D call. The CDR3 is made up of 13 amino acids. Germline values: CDR1 LNHDA, CDR2 SQIVND (reference sequence). Deletions cut 1 base from V and 5 bases from J, with 6 bases between.

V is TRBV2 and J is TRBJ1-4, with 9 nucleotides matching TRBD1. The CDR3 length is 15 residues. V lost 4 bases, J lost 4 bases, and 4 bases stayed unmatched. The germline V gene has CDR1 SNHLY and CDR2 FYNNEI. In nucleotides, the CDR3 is TGTGCCAGCAGTGGTATGACAGGGGGTAATGAAAAACTGTTTTTT. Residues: CASSGMTGGNEKLFF.

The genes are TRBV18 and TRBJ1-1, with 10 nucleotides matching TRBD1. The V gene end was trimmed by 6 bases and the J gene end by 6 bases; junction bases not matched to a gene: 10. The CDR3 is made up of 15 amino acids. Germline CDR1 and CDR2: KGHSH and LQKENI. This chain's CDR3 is CASSPRTGGVAEAFF. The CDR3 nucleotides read TGTGCCAGCTCCCCGAGGACAGGGGGAGTTGCTGAAGCTTTCTTT.

This chain's CDR3 is CASTPGGQRDVGYTF. The CDR3 DNA sequence: TGTGCCAGTACCCCAGGGGGGCAGAGGGATGTTGGCTACACCTTC. The chain has TRBV19 and TRBJ1-2, with 7 bases identical to TRBD1. V trimming: 7 bases; J trimming: 7 bases; junction bases outside the gene matches: 15. CDR3 length: 15 amino acids. The germline gives CDR1 LNHDA, CDR2 SQIVND (reference sequence).